The T cell receptor beta chain under discussion was sequenced for a study of cytomegalovirus exposure and HLA in healthy donors. The PCR contained 60 Vbeta and 13 Jbeta primers. Produced via immunoSEQ multiplex PCR; TCRdb's table is partial and in-frame only. The repertoire holds about 150,000 clones, with 79% as singletons. Worth noting for this clone: Its antigen is still unknown.

Study-level results: Earlier findings revealed that most TCR beta V segments proved productive either about 87% or about 30% of the time.

Germline loops: CDR1 LNHDA, CDR2 SQIVND (reference sequence). V was clipped by 5 bases and J by 0 bases, with 8 bases between them. CDR3 length equals 14 residues. This TCR was sampled from a man over 45 in good health and CMV-seropositive. The chain joins TRBV19 to TRBJ1-3, with D unclear. The specimen was PBMCs. In DNA form, the CDR3 reads TGTGCCAGTAGTGCGGCCCACTCTGGAAACACCATATATTTT. It yields the protein CASSAAHSGNTIYF.